This TCR beta chain is from a study of beta chain features in type 1 diabetes. About the research overall: In all, some 110 million sorted cells from all samples were analyzed.

The trim removed 3 bases at V and 6 bases at J, leaving 19 bases unmatched. Per germline, CDR1 SEHNR and CDR2 FQNEAQ (reference sequence). This CDR3 has 19 amino acids. For this clone: Its antigen is unidentified.

Study-wide points: In every one of the four CD4+ subsets, TCRB CDR3s were moderately but significantly shorter in Type 1 diabetes patients. Within the patient group, naive, central memory and Treg TCRB repertoires appeared more similar to each other than within healthy donors.

The entirety of the isolated RNA underwent reverse transcription, so expressed TCRB transcripts were sequenced. Approximately 4 million reads on average were seen across naive, central memory and regulatory T cell samples. Assay: immunoSEQ multiplex PCR; the TCRdb copy retains only in-frame clones and omits some. The profile shows 95,000 to 110,000 clones, approximately 30% of them singletons. This receptor was taken from a woman between 18 and 29 years old with type 1 diabetes. The sequenced sample was central memory CD4+ T cells from blood. This rearrangement joins TRBV7-9 to TRBJ1-1; 10 bases fit TRBD1. This CDR3 reads CASSLHRDRGRPGSSEAFF. In DNA form, the CDR3 reads TGTGCCAGCAGCTTGCACCGGGACAGGGGTCGCCCGGGAAGCTCTGAAGCTTTCTTT. Drawing the rest from reference TRBV7-9 and TRBJ1-1, the complete variable domain is DTGVSQNPRHKITKRGQNVTFRCDPISEHNRLYWYRQTLGQGPEFLTYFQNEAQLEKSRLLSDRFSAERPKGSFSTLEIQRTEQGDSAMYLCASSLHRDRGRPGSSEAFFGQGTRLTVV.